This T cell receptor (beta chain) comes out of a study of PD-L1 blockade in urothelial cancer. From germline, CDR1 is LNHDA and CDR2 SQIVND (reference sequence). This CDR3 is 16 amino acids long. V was pared by 3 bases and J by 4 bases, with 16 bases between. TCRdb's copy holds only in-frame clones and misses some; the assay was immunoSEQ multiplex PCR. Among under 55,000 clones listed, around 84% were seen once. Time point in this sample: pretreatment peripheral blood. This clonotype was obtained from a man in his 70s with urothelial cancer. The input for sequencing was PBMCs, taken around atezolizumab (anti-PD-L1) treatment. This chain joins TRBV19 and TRBJ2-1, with D perhaps matching TRBD1 (5 bases). The CDR3 is CASSMTQGPIYNEQFF. CDR3 DNA sequence: TGTGCCAGTAGTATGACCCAGGGTCCCATATACAATGAGCAGTTCTTC.